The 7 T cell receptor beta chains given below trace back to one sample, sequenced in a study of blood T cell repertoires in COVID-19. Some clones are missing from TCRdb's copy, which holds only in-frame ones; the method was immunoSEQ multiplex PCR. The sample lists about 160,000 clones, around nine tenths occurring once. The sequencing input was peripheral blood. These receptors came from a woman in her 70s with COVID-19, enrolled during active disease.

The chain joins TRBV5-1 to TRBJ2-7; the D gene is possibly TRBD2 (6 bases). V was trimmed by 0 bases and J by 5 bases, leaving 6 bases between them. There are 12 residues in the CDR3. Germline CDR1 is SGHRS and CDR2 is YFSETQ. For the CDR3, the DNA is TGCGCCAGCAGCTTGGGGGGGGACGAGCAGTACTTC. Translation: CASSLGGDEQYF.

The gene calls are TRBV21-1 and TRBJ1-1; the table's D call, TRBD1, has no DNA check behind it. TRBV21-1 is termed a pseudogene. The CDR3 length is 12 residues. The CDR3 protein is CASSTTDSLVFF. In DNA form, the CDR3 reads TGTGCCAGCAGCACTACGGACAGTTTGGTGTTCTTT.

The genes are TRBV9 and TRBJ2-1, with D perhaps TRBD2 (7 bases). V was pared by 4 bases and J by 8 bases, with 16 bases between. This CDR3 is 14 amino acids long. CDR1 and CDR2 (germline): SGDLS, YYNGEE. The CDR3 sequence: CASSRAGGADEQFF. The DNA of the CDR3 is TGTGCCAGCAGCCGAGCTGGGGGGGCCGATGAGCAGTTCTTC.

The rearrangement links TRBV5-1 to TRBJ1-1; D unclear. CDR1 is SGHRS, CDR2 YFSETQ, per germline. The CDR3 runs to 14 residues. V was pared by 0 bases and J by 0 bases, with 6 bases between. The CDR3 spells CASSLGGLNTEAFF. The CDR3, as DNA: TGCGCCAGCAGCTTGGGAGGCCTGAACACTGAAGCTTTCTTT.

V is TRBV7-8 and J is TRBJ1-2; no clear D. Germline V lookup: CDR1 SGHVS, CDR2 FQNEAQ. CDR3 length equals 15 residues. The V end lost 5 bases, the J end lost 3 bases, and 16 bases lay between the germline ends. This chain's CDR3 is CASSPLARRDYGYTF. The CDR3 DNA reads TGTGCCAGCAGCCCACTAGCCCGCCGCGACTATGGCTACACCTTC.

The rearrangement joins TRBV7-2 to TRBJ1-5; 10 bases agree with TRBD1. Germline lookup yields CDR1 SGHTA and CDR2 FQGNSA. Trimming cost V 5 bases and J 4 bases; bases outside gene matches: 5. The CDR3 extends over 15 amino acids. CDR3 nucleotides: TGTGCCAGCAGCCCGGGGACAGGGGAGAATCAGCCCCAGCATTTT. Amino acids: CASSPGTGENQPQHF.

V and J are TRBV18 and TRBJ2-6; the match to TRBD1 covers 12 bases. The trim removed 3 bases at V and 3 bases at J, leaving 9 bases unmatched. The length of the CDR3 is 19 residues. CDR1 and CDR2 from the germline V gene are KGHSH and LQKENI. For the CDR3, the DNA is TGTGCCAGCTCACCTTGGGGGACAGGGGGCTCCGGTGGGGCCAACGTCCTGACTTTC. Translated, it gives CASSPWGTGGSGGANVLTF.